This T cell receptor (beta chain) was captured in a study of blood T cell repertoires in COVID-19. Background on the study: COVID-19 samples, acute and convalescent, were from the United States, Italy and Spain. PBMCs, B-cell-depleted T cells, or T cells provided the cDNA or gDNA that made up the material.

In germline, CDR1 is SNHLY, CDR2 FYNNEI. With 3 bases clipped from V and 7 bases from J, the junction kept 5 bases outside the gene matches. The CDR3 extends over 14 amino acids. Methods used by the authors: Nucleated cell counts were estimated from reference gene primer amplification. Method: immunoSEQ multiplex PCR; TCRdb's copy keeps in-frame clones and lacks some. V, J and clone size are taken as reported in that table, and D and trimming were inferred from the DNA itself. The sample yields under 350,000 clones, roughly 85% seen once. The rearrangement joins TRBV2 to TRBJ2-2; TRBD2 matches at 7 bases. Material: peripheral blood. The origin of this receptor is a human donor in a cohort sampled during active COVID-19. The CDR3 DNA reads TGTGCCAGCAGTGAGCGGGGGTTGGGCGGGGAGCTGTTTTTT. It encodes CASSERGLGGELFF. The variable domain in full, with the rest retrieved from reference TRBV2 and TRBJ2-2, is EPEVTQTPSHQVTQMGQEVILRCVPISNHLYFYWYRQILGQKVEFLVSFYNNEISEKSEIFDDQFSVERPDGSNFTLKIRSTKLEDSAMYFCASSERGLGGELFFGEGSRLTVL.